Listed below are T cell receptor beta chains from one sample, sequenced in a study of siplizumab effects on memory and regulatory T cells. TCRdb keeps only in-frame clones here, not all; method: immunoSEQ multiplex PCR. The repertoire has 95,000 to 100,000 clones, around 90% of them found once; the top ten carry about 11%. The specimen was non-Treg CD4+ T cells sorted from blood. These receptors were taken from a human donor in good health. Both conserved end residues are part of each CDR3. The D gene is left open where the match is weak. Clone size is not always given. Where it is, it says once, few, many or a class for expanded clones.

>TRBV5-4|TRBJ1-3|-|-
CASSLNSRGNTIYF
TGTGCCAGCAGCTTGAACAGCCGCGGAAACACCATATATTTT
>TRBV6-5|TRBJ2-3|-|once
CASSYSGQGGQPQYF
TGTGCCAGCAGTTATTCCGGACAGGGAGGGCAGCCCCAGTATTTT
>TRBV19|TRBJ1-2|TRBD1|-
CASSPRTGSNYGYTF
TGTGCCAGTAGTCCACGGACAGGGAGTAACTATGGCTACACCTTC
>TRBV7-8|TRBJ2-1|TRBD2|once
CASSLAVLLTGGNNEQFF
TGTGCCAGCAGCTTAGCGGTATTGCTCACGGGAGGAAACAATGAGCAGTTCTTC
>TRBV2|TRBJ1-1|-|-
CARTATGQLTEAFF
TGTGCCAGGACCGCTACAGGGCAGCTCACTGAAGCTTTCTTT
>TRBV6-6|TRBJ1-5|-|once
CASTPGGRNQPQHF
TGTGCCAGCACCCCCGGGGGGAGGAATCAGCCCCAGCATTTT
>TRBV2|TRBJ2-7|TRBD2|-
CASSRSVTSGYFYEQYF
TGTGCCAGCAGTCGATCCGTAACTAGCGGGTACTTCTACGAGCAGTACTTC
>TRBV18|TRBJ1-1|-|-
CASSPRVLNTPNTEAFF
TGTGCCAGCTCACCTCGAGTCCTCAACACACCGAACACTGAAGCTTTCTTT
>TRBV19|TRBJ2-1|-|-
CASRDRSSYNEQFF
TGTGCCAGTAGGGACCGAAGCTCCTACAATGAGCAGTTCTTC
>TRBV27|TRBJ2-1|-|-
CASGPNVSDEQFF
TGTGCCAGCGGCCCCAATGTGAGCGATGAGCAGTTCTTC
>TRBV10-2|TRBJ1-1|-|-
CAMGVTEAFF
TGCGCCATGGGGGTTACTGAAGCTTTCTTT
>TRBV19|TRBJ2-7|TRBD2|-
CASSIKAGGTYEQYF
TGTGCCAGTAGTATCAAAGCGGGAGGTACCTACGAGCAGTACTTC
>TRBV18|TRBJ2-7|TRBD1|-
CASSPPGGYEQYF
TGTGCCAGCTCACCCCCAGGGGGCTACGAGCAGTACTTC
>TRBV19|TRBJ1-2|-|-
CASTTPPGARYTF
TGTGCCAGTACCACTCCTCCCGGGGCTCGCTACACCTTC
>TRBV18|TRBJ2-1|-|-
CASSRGTTNEQFF
TGTGCCAGCTCGCGCGGGACCACCAATGAGCAGTTCTTC
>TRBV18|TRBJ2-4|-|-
CASSPVGSVDIQYF
TGTGCCAGCTCACCAGTTGGTAGCGTGGACATTCAGTACTTC
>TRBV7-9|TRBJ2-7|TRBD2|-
CASTPGASGSYEQYF
TGTGCCAGCACCCCTGGGGCTAGCGGGAGTTACGAGCAGTACTTC
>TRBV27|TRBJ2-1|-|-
CASSSDSHNEQFF
TGTGCCAGCAGTTCGGACTCACACAATGAGCAGTTCTTC
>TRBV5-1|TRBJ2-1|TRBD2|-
CASSLIAGGGYNEQFF
TGCGCCAGCAGCCTCATAGCGGGAGGCGGGTACAATGAGCAGTTCTTC
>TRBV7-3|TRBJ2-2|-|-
CASRLGPSNTGELFF
TGTGCCAGCAGACTGGGACCATCGAACACCGGGGAGCTGTTTTTT
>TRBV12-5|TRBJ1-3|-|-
CASGSPSGNTIYF
TGTGCTAGTGGTTCACCCTCTGGAAACACCATATATTTT
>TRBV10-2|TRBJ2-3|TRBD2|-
CASSGSSREGTDTQYF
TGCGCCAGCTCGGGTTCATCGCGGGAGGGCACAGATACGCAGTATTTT
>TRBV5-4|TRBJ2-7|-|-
CASSLGGSARPLSYEQYF
TGTGCCAGCAGCTTGGGGGGTAGCGCGAGACCCCTCTCCTACGAGCAGTACTTC
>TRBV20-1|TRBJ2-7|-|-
CSAFSLYEQYF
TGCAGTGCTTTTTCGCTCTACGAGCAGTACTTC
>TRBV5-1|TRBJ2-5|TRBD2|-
CASSSTTSGHVGTQYF
TGCGCCAGCAGCTCTACGACTAGCGGCCACGTTGGGACCCAGTACTTC
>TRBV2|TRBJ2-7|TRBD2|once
CASSEAPSGGVYEQYF
TGTGCCAGCAGTGAAGCGCCTAGCGGAGGGGTCTACGAGCAGTACTTC
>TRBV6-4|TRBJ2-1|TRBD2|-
CASSDSREGNEQFF
TGTGCCAGCAGTGACTCGCGGGAGGGCAATGAGCAGTTCTTC
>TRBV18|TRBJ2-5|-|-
CASSPVGETQYF
TGTGCCAGCTCACCAGTGGGGGAGACCCAGTACTTC
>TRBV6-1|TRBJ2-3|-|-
CASSVNGGGTDTQYF
TGTGCCAGCAGTGTTAACGGGGGTGGTACAGATACGCAGTATTTT
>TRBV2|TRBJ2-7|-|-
CAGGGRGSSYEQYF
TGTGCCGGAGGAGGACGGGGGAGCTCCTACGAGCAGTACTTC
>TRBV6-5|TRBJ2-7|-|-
CASSSQPYEQYF
TGTGCCAGCAGTAGTCAACCCTACGAGCAGTACTTC
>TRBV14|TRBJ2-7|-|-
CASSQGRTWIYEQYF
TGTGCCAGCAGCCAAGGACGGACCTGGATTTACGAGCAGTACTTC
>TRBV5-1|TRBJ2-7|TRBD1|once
CASSPLNRGDEQYF
TGCGCCAGCAGCCCACTCAACAGGGGGGACGAGCAGTACTTC
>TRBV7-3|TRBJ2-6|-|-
CASSLLGSGANVLTF
TGTGCCAGCAGCTTATTAGGAAGTGGGGCCAACGTCCTGACTTTC
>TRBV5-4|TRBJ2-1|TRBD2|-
CASSSRKGLAESSYNEQFF
TGTGCCAGCAGCTCTAGAAAGGGACTAGCGGAGAGCTCCTACAATGAGCAGTTCTTC
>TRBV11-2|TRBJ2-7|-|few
CASSLGGSQPYEQYF
TGTGCCAGCAGCTTAGGAGGTTCACAGCCCTACGAGCAGTACTTC
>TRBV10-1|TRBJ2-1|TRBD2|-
CASRGLAGPVNEQFF
TGCGCCAGCAGGGGACTAGCGGGGCCAGTCAATGAGCAGTTCTTC
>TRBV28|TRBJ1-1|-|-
CASLPSVNTEAFF
TGTGCCAGCCTTCCGTCGGTGAACACTGAAGCTTTCTTT
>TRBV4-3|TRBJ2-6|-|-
CASSQDPLQRLAGANVLTF
TGCGCCAGCAGCCAAGATCCCCTACAGAGGTTGGCGGGGGCCAACGTCCTGACTTTC
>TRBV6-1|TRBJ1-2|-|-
CASSDTTGLGYTF
TGTGCCAGCAGCGACACTACAGGGTTGGGCTACACCTTC
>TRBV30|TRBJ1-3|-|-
CAWTGFSGNTIYF
TGTGCCTGGACGGGGTTCTCTGGAAACACCATATATTTT
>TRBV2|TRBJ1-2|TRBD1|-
CASSGTGTGYGYTF
TGTGCCAGCAGTGGGACAGGGACGGGCTATGGCTACACCTTC
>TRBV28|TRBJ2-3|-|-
CASVGMGHNTDTQYF
TGTGCCAGCGTTGGGATGGGACATAACACAGATACGCAGTATTTT
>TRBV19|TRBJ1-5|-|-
CASSPHGRSSNQPQHF
TGTGCCAGTAGCCCTCACGGACGATCTAGCAATCAGCCCCAGCATTTT
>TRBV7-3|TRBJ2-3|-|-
CASSLSSARGTDTQYF
TGTGCCAGCAGCTTATCTAGCGCAAGGGGCACAGATACGCAGTATTTT
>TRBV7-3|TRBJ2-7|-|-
CASSLMQGGEQYF
TGTGCCAGCAGCTTAATGCAAGGGGGCGAGCAGTACTTC
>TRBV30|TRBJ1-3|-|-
CAWSPRDTIYF
TGTGCCTGGAGTCCTCGCGACACCATATATTTT
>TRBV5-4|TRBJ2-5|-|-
CASSLETRETQYF
TGTGCCAGCAGCTTGGAAACTCGGGAGACCCAGTACTTC
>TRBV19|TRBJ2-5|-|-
CASSIGASQETQYF
TGTGCCAGTAGTATTGGGGCCAGCCAAGAGACCCAGTACTTC
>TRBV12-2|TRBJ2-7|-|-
CASRLLEQYF
TGTGCAAGTCGCTTACTGGAGCAGTACTTC
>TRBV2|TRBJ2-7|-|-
CATSLEQGYEQYF
TGTGCCACCTCTTTAGAGCAGGGCTACGAGCAGTACTTC
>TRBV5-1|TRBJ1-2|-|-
CASSTTGGGYTF
TGCGCCAGCAGCACGACAGGAGGCGGCTACACCTTC
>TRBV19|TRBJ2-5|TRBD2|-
CASSIRLAGVYETQYF
TGTGCCAGTAGTATCCGACTAGCGGGAGTCTATGAGACCCAGTACTTC
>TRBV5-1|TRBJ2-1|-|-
CASSFGGNSYNEQFF
TGCGCCAGCAGCTTTGGTGGGAATTCCTACAATGAGCAGTTCTTC
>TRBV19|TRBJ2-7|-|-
CASSQQSSYEQYF
TGTGCCAGTAGTCAACAGAGCTCCTACGAGCAGTACTTC
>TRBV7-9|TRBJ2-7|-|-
CASSLGGAAYEQYF
TGTGCCAGCAGCTTAGGAGGGGCAGCCTACGAGCAGTACTTC
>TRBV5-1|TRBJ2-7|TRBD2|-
CASSPLIAGLPQYF
TGCGCCAGCAGCCCCCTTATAGCGGGACTTCCTCAGTACTTC
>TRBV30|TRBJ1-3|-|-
CAWITGTPRDTIYF
TGTGCCTGGATAACCGGGACACCCCGGGACACCATATATTTT